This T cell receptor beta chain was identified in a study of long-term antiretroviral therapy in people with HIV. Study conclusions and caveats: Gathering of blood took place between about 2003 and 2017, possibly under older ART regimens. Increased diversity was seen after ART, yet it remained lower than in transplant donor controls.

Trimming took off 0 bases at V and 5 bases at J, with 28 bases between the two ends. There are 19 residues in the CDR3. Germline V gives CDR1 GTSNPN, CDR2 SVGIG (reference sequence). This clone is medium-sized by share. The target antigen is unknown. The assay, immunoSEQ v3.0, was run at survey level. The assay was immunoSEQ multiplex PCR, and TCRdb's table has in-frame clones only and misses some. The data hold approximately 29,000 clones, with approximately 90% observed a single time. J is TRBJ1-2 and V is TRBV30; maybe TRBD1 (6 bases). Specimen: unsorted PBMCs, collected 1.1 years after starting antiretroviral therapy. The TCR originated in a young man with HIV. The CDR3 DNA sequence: TGTGCCTGGAGTGTACGCTTAATATTTATCGGACAGACTGATTATGGCTACACCTTC. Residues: CAWSVRLIFIGQTDYGYTF.